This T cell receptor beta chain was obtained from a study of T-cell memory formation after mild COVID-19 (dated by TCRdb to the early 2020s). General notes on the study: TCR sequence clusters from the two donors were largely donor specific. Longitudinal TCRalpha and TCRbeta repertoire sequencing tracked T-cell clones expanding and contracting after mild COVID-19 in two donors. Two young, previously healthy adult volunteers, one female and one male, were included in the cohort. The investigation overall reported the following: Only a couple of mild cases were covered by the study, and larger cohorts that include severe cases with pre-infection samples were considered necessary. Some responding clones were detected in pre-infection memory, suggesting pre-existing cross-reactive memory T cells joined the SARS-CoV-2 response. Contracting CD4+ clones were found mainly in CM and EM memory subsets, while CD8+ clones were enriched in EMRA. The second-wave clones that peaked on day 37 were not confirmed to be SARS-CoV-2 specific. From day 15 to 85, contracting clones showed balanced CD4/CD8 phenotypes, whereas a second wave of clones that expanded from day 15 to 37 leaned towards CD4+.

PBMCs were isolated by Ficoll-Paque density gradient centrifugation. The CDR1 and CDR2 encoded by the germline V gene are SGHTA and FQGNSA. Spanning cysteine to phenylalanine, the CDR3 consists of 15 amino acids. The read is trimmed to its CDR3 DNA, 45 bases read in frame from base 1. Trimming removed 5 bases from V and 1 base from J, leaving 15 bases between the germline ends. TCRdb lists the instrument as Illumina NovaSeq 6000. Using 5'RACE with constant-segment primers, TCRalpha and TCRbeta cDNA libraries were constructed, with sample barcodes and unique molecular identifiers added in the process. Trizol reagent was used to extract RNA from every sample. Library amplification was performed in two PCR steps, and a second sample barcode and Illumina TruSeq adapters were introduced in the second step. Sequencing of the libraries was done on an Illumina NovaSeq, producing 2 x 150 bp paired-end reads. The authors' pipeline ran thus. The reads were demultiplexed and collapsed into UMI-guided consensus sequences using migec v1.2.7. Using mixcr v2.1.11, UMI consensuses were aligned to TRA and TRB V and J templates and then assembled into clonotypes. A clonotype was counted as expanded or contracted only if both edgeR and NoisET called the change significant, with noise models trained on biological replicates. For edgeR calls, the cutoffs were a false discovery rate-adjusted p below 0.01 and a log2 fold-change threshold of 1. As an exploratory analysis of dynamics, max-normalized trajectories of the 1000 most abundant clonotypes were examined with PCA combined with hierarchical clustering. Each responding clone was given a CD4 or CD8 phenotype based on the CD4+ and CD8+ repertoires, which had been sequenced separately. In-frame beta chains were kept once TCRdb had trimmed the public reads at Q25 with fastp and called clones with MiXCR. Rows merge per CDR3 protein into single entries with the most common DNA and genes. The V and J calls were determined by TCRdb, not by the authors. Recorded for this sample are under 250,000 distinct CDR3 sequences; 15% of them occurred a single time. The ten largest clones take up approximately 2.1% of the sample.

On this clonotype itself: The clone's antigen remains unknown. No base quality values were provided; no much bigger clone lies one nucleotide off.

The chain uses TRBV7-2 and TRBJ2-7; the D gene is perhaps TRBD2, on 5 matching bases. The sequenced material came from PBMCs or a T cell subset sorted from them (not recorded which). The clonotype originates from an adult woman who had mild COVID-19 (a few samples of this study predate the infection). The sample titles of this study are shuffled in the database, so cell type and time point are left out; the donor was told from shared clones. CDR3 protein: CASSPRYSVSYEQYF. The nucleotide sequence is TGTGCCAGCAGCCCCCGTTATAGCGTATCCTACGAGCAGTACTTC.